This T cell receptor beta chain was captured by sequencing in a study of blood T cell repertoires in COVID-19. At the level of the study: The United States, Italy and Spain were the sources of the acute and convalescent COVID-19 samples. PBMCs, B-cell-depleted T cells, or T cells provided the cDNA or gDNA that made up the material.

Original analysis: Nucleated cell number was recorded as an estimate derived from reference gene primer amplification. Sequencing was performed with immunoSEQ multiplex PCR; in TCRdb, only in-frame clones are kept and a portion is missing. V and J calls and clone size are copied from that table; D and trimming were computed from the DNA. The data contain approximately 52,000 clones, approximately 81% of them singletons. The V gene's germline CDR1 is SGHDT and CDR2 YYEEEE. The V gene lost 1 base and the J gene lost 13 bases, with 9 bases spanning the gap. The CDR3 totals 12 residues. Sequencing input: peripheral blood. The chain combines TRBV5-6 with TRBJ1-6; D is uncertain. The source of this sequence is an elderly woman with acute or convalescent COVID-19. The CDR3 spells CASSLSTGPLHF. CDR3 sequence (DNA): TGTGCCAGCAGCTTGTCTACGGGGCCCCTCCACTTT.